This T cell receptor beta chain emerged from a study of blood T cell repertoires in COVID-19. Whole-study context: The United States, Italy and Spain were the sources of the acute and convalescent COVID-19 samples.

The table lists this clone with a count of one. Authors' processing steps: Estimates of nucleated cell counts were drawn from the amplification of reference gene primers. Assay used: immunoSEQ multiplex PCR; TCRdb lists only in-frame clones, some missing. Clone size and the V and J calls come from that table; the DNA yielded D and trimming. The sample gives around 230,000 clones, around four fifths of which show up once; 7% to 10% is in the top ten. The source material was peripheral blood. The clonotype was recovered from a woman aged 45-59 years with acute or convalescent COVID-19.

In DNA, the CDR3 is TGTGCCAGCAGCTTAAGGCCGGGGGGCCAGGGAGAGACCCAGTACTTC. It specifies CASSLRPGGQGETQYF. The rearrangement uses TRBV7-2 and TRBJ2-5; a possible D gene is TRBD2 (7 bases). The CDR3 has 16 residues. The germline V gene has CDR1 SGHTA and CDR2 FQGNSA. Between the trimmed V and J ends, which lost 2 bases and 4 bases, there was a span of 17 bases.